A selection of T cell receptor beta chains follows, all from one sample in a study of brain T cells in children with intractable seizures. The assay was immunoSEQ multiplex PCR, and TCRdb's table has in-frame clones only and misses some. There are hundreds of thousands of clones in the sample; over 85% occur only once, and around 5% lies in the top ten. The sequencing here drew on peripheral blood, taken about 5 months after surgery. These receptor sequences come from a boy in the first two years of life with tuberous sclerosis and intractable seizures. CDR3s include the opening cysteine and the closing phenylalanine or tryptophan. The order of the fields is V gene, J gene, clone size, D gene, CDR3 protein, CDR3 DNA. A D gene is named only where the DNA matches it firmly. Only part of the rows carry a size: once, few, many, or a class if the clone is expanded.

TRBV9	TRBJ1-4	.	.	CASSVGFDRTIEKLFF	TGTGCCAGCAGCGTAGGGTTCGACAGGACAATCGAAAAACTGTTTTTT
TRBV10-1	TRBJ2-5	.	.	CASSPQVGGQETQYF	TGCGCCAGCAGTCCTCAAGTCGGGGGTCAGGAGACCCAGTACTTC
TRBV30	TRBJ2-3	.	.	CAWTPFSGVTDTQYF	TGTGCCTGGACCCCGTTTTCAGGGGTCACAGATACGCAGTATTTT
TRBV11-3	TRBJ2-7	.	TRBD2	CASSLDLYQREIYEQYF	TGTGCCAGCAGCTTAGATCTTTATCAGCGGGAGATCTACGAGCAGTACTTC
TRBV29-1	TRBJ1-2	.	TRBD1	CSVEMGQGVNYGYTF	TGCAGCGTTGAGATGGGACAGGGGGTGAACTATGGCTACACCTTC
TRBV14	TRBJ1-2	.	.	CASSPGANYGYTF	TGTGCCAGCAGCCCCGGTGCTAACTATGGCTACACCTTC
TRBV19	TRBJ2-2	.	.	CASSITGNTGELFF	TGTGCCAGTAGTATAACAGGGAACACCGGGGAGCTGTTTTTT
TRBV6-5	TRBJ2-6	.	.	CASSSIVPANVLTF	TGTGCCAGCAGTTCTATAGTTCCGGCCAACGTCCTGACTTTC
TRBV18	TRBJ1-2	few	TRBD1	CASSPPGTGTINYGYTF	TGTGCCAGCTCACCTCCCGGGACAGGGACCATTAACTATGGCTACACCTTC
TRBV5-1	TRBJ2-3	.	.	CASSLERRQGLDTQYF	TGCGCCAGCAGCTTGGAACGGAGGCAGGGGTTGGATACGCAGTATTTT